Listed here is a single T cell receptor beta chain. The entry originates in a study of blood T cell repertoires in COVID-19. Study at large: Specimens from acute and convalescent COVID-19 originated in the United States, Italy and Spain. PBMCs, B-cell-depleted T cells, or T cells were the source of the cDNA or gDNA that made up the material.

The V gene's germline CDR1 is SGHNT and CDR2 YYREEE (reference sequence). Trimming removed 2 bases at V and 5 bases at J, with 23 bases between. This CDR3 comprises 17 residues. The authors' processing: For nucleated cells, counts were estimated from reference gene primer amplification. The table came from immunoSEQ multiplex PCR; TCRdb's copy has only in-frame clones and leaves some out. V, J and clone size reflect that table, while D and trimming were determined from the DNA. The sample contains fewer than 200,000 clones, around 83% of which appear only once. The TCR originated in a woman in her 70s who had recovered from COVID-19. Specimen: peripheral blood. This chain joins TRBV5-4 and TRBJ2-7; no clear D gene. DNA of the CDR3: TGTGCCAGCAGCTTAACCCCGAGTAGCACGACTCCAGACGAGCAGTACTTC. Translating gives CASSLTPSSTTPDEQYF.